What follows are 19 T cell receptor beta chains derived from one specimen sequenced in a study of T cell responses to AZD1222 COVID-19 vaccine. This table comes from immunoSEQ multiplex PCR, and its TCRdb copy is limited to in-frame clones, with some not included. The sample has 75,000 to 100,000 clones; around 90% are singletons. Material: peripheral blood, obtained on day 0 of MenACWY control vaccination. The source of these receptors is an adult in good health.

CDR3 protein: CASSQEFGRDDSPLHF. The CDR3, as DNA: TGTGCCAGCAGCCAAGAATTCGGCAGGGATGATTCACCCCTCCACTTT. The chain has TRBV3-1 (or the pseudogene TRBV3-2) and TRBJ1-6, with TRBD1 as a possible D gene (5 bases). The V end lost 0 bases, the J end lost 8 bases, and 14 bases lay between the germline ends. Looked up from germline, CDR1 is LGHDT and CDR2 is YNNKEL (reference sequence). The CDR3 has 16 amino acids.

The rearrangement links TRBV27 to TRBJ2-7; 7 nucleotides align to TRBD1. Germline V gene data show CDR1 as MNHEY and CDR2 as SMNVEV (reference sequence). There are 15 residues in the CDR3. The ends lost 5 bases at V and 7 bases at J; junction bases unmatched: 14. The CDR3 bases are TGTGCCAGCAGTAGACCTACAGGGGAAGGCTATGAGCAGTACTTC. Its protein is CASSRPTGEGYEQYF.

This chain uses TRBV10-3 with TRBJ1-5, with D uncertain. The CDR3 runs to 13 residues. Trimming pared 1 base from V and 4 bases from J, leaving 5 bases between. CDR1 is ENHRY, CDR2 SYGVKD, per germline. The CDR3 DNA reads as TGTGCCATCAGTGAGTACCTTAATCAGCCCCAGCATTTT. Protein sequence: CAISEYLNQPQHF.

Note on this clone: The identical CDR3 is also encoded by other nucleotide sequences in the sample. The chain recombines TRBV28 with TRBJ2-7; D is possibly TRBD1 (5 bases). Trimming took 5 bases from V and 4 from J, leaving 9 bases between them. Germline V gives CDR1 MDHEN, CDR2 SYDVKM. The CDR3 covers 12 residues. The CDR3 DNA reads TGTGCCAGCAGTCTACCAGGGTACGAGCAGTACTTC. This translates into CASSLPGYEQYF.

V is TRBV27 and J is TRBJ1-6; 7 positions match TRBD1. Germline values: CDR1 MNHEY, CDR2 SMNVEV (reference sequence). The CDR3 totals 17 residues. Trimming took 6 bases from V and 4 from J; bases not matched to a gene: 12. The CDR3 sequence: CASSPTGTDPYNSPLHF. Here the CDR3 DNA reads TGTGCCAGCAGCCCCACCGGGACAGATCCTTATAATTCACCCCTCCACTTT.

The chain couples TRBV30 to TRBJ1-2, with D possibly matching TRBD1 (5 bases). This CDR3 is 14 amino acids long. Deletions cut 3 bases from V and 1 base from J, with 12 bases between. The V gene's germline CDR1 is GTSNPN and CDR2 SVGIG (reference sequence). The CDR3 reads CAWRWDFNNYGYTF. The CDR3 DNA reads TGTGCCTGGAGATGGGACTTTAATAACTATGGCTACACCTTC.

This clone was recorded a few times. The chain links TRBV19 to TRBJ2-3, with 11 bases lining up with TRBD2. V gave up 4 bases and J gave up 5 bases; unmatched junction bases: 5. The CDR3 is made up of 15 amino acids. CDR1 LNHDA and CDR2 SQIVND come from the germline V gene (reference sequence). CDR3 region: CASSTLAGGRDTQYF. In DNA form, the CDR3 reads TGTGCCAGTAGTACGCTAGCGGGGGGACGAGATACGCAGTATTTT.

This chain joins TRBV6-4 and TRBJ2-3; tentative D call: TRBD2 (6 bases). Trimming took 4 bases from V and 0 from J, leaving 11 bases between them. Germline V CDR1 and CDR2: MRHNA, SNTAGT. The CDR3 length is 15 residues. This CDR3 is CASSVEGTSTDTQYF. CDR3 in DNA: TGTGCCAGCAGTGTTGAAGGGACTAGCACAGATACGCAGTATTTT.

J is TRBJ2-5 and V is TRBV7-9, with D perhaps matching TRBD1 or TRBD2 (5 bases each). The germline V and J ends were trimmed by 7 bases and 2 bases, with 8 bases remaining between them. The CDR3 extends over 12 amino acids. In germline, CDR1 is SEHNR, CDR2 FQNEAQ (reference sequence). The CDR3 loop reads CASNWGQETQYF. In nucleotides, the CDR3 is TGTGCCAGCAACTGGGGGCAAGAGACCCAGTACTTC.

The chain couples TRBV30 to TRBJ1-1, with a weak D call TRBD1 (6 bases). This CDR3 is 14 amino acids long. V was cut by 0 bases and J by 4 bases, with 12 bases left in between. The V gene's germline CDR1 is GTSNPN and CDR2 SVGIG (reference sequence). CDR3 DNA: TGTGCCTGGAGTGTACGGGGGCTGAGCACTGAAGCTTTCTTT. It specifies CAWSVRGLSTEAFF.

CDR3 residues: CASSLRGGRNTGELFF. The CDR3, as DNA: TGTGCCAGCAGCTTACGGGGGGGCCGCAACACCGGGGAGCTGTTTTTT. The V and J genes are TRBV7-2 and TRBJ2-2; 8 bases fit TRBD2. The V segment lost 2 bases and the J segment 2 bases; nucleotides outside the gene matches: 4. This CDR3 spans 16 amino acids. From germline, CDR1 is SGHTA and CDR2 FQGNSA.

The chain carries TRBV9 and TRBJ2-1; the D gene is possibly TRBD2 (6 bases). This CDR3 region has 16 residues. Germline V gene lookup returns CDR1 SGDLS and CDR2 YYNGEE. Deletions cut 0 bases from V and 3 bases from J, with 13 bases between. CDR3: CASSVAPRDFYNEQFF. The CDR3 nucleotides are TGTGCCAGCAGCGTAGCCCCGAGGGACTTCTACAATGAGCAGTTCTTC. Supplemented by reference TRBV9 and TRBJ2-1, the full variable domain reads DSGVTQTPKHLITATGQRVTLRCSPRSGDLSVYWYQQSLDQGLQFLIQYYNGEERAKGNILERFSAQQFPDLHSELNLSSLELGDSALYFCASSVAPRDFYNEQFFGPGTRLTVL.

This chain uses TRBV6-5 with TRBJ1-2; TRBD1 aligns across 11 bases. J was trimmed by 3 bases and V by 6 bases; bases with no gene match: 3. Germline-derived CDR1 and CDR2 are MNHEY and SVGAGI. The CDR3 is 14 amino acids. CDR3 DNA: TGTGCCAGCAGACGGACAGGGGGCGACTATGGCTACACCTTC. Encoded protein: CASRRTGGDYGYTF.

This clone was detected only a few times. The rearrangement uses TRBV27 and TRBJ1-1; D might be TRBD1 (6 bases). The germline V gene has CDR1 MNHEY and CDR2 SMNVEV (reference sequence). The V and J ends lost 2 bases and 2 bases respectively, with 15 bases between them. The CDR3 runs 16 residues. CDR3 DNA sequence: TGTGCCAGCAGTTTACAGGGGCTAAGTGGAAACACTGAAGCTTTCTTT. Protein sequence: CASSLQGLSGNTEAFF.

The genes are TRBV4-3 and TRBJ1-4; 7 bases agree with TRBD1. Trimming removed 3 bases from V and 7 bases from J; junction bases left unmatched: 5. The CDR3 has 14 amino acids. Germline V gene lookup returns CDR1 LGHNA and CDR2 YSLEER. The chain's CDR3 is CASSQSTGIEKLFF. CDR3 DNA: TGCGCCAGCAGCCAGTCGACAGGGATTGAAAAACTGTTTTTT.

The chain carries TRBV7-9 and TRBJ1-5; D possibly corresponds to TRBD1 (5 bases). This CDR3 has 15 residues. V gave up 5 bases and J gave up 2 bases, with 13 bases separating them. Germline V gene sequence: CDR1 SEHNR, CDR2 FQNEAQ (reference sequence). The CDR3 sequence is CASSPRGGGNQPQHF. As DNA, the CDR3 is TGTGCCAGCAGCCCCCGGGGGGGTGGCAATCAGCCCCAGCATTTT.

The chain couples TRBV6-5 to TRBJ1-1, with D hard to call. With 6 bases removed from V and 4 bases from J, the gap between germline ends came to 15 bases. Germline CDR1 MNHEY, CDR2 SVGAGI. The CDR3 sequence is 14 residues long. The CDR3: CASSLRSPITEAFF. The CDR3 region has the DNA TGTGCCAGCAGCCTGAGAAGCCCCATCACTGAAGCTTTCTTT.

The V and J genes are TRBV6-6 and TRBJ1-6; D is unclear. This CDR3 comprises 9 residues. Germline V CDR1 and CDR2: MNHNY, SVGAGI (reference sequence). V lost 8 bases and J lost 11, with 4 bases in between. The CDR3 nucleotides are TGTGCCAGCGGGCCACCCCTCCACTTT. It translates to CASGPPLHF.

The CDR3: CASSSIGKMNTGELFF. Here the CDR3 DNA reads TGTGCCAGCAGTTCCATTGGAAAAATGAACACCGGGGAGCTGTTTTTT. V gene TRBV27 combines with J gene TRBJ2-2, with D hard to call. Trimming pared 4 bases from V and 1 base from J, leaving 13 bases between. The CDR3 loop spans 16 amino acids. Looked up from germline, CDR1 is MNHEY and CDR2 is SMNVEV (reference sequence).